This T cell receptor (beta chain) is from a study of regulatory T cells in long-lasting Graves disease. Study results and caveats: The persistent group shared around 2,600 public clonotypes, more than the approximately 930 shared by new patients.

Time point here: newly diagnosed GD, antithyroid drugs for less than 3 months. PBMCs provided the RNA from which the TCR library was made. Concerning this clonotype: Its antigen is still unknown. Given a far larger clone just one base away, this is likely a sequencing read error. A read error is likely, as this CDR3 ends without the conserved phenylalanine or tryptophan. Because the CDR3's place on the DNA is in doubt, the DNA is left out and the CDR3 is given as listed by TCRdb.

Combining iRepertoire HTBI primers with Arm-PCR of CDR3 regions, the authors built TCR beta libraries. TCRdb re-derived calls from the multiplex PCR reads in MiXCR, one entry per CDR3 protein. The table lists 420,000 or so distinct CDR3 sequences, around 15% of them singletons. Another study also made use of these data, one on T cells in Graves' hyperthyroidism and ophthalmopathy. That work contributes: The study enrolled patients aged 18 to 65 with newly diagnosed hyperthyroidism of under 2 months' duration. The diagnoses drew upon clinical symptoms, serum thyroxine and TRAb, thyroid ultrasound and orbital computed tomography. The primer set for the first-round RT-PCR of the TCR CDR3 was HTBI.

Sequencing used peripheral blood mononuclear cells (PBMCs), obtained at new diagnosis, from a patient treated with antithyroid drugs. The TCR originated in a woman in her late teens or twenties with Graves disease.

The CDR3 region is CASSFSGRAETQYS. This rearrangement joins TRBV28 to TRBJ2-3; the DNA was not used to check the table's D call, TRBD2. 14 amino acids form the CDR3, both terminal residues included. CDR1 and CDR2 (germline): MDHEN, SYDVKM.